The TCR beta chain under discussion was sequenced for a study of blood T cell repertoires in COVID-19. Study at large: Samples taken during acute and convalescent COVID-19 were collected in the United States, Italy and Spain. T cells, B-cell-depleted T cells, or PBMCs provided the cDNA or gDNA that served as material.

Germline V gene sequence: CDR1 SGHNT, CDR2 YYREEE (reference sequence). The CDR3 extends over 12 amino acids. V lost 0 bases and J 6 bases, leaving 7 bases between the germline ends. This clone appeared a single time. Per the original methods: Estimation of nucleated cell counts was performed using reference gene primer amplification. Libraries were prepared by immunoSEQ multiplex PCR; TCRdb keeps only in-frame clonotypes and omits some of them. Clone size and the V and J calls come from that table; the DNA yielded D and trimming. The sample records about 150,000 clones, less than 90% being singletons.

The clonotype originates from a woman aged 70-85 years with acute or convalescent COVID-19. The sample consisted of peripheral blood. The rearrangement joins TRBV5-4 to TRBJ2-7; unclear D gene. Here the CDR3 DNA reads TGTGCCAGCAGCTTGGGGAGCCTCGAGCAGTACTTC. Translating it yields CASSLGSLEQYF. Drawing the rest from reference TRBV5-4 and TRBJ2-7, the complete variable domain is ETGVTQSPTHLIKTRGQQVTLRCSSQSGHNTVSWYQQALGQGPQFIFQYYREEENGRGNFPPRFSGLQFPNYSSELNVNALELDDSALYLCASSLGSLEQYFGPGTRLTVT.